Listed here are 5 T cell receptor beta chains from one sample, sequenced in a study of regulatory T cells in long-lasting Graves disease. For TCR beta, libraries came from iRepertoire HTBI primers and Arm-PCR of CDR3 regions. From the multiplex PCR reads, TCRdb called clonotypes with MiXCR, one entry per CDR3 protein. The table has about 540,000 distinct CDR3 sequences, about 14% seen once. Time point reported: newly diagnosed GD, antithyroid drugs for less than 3 months. Generation of the TCR library employed RNA extracted from PBMCs. The same data also contributed to another study, on T cells in Graves' hyperthyroidism and ophthalmopathy.

The input for sequencing was peripheral blood mononuclear cells (PBMCs), taken at new diagnosis, from a patient treated with antithyroid drugs. Receptors originate from a man aged 30-40 years with Graves disease.

This clonotype appeared once. A read error may be the cause here, since a much bigger clone is one base away. This chain connects TRBV28 to TRBJ2-7, with 7 bases that match TRBD1. Germline V gene sequence: CDR1 MDHEN, CDR2 SYDVKM. V was clipped by 6 bases and J by 0 bases; unmatched bases: 8. This CDR3 spans 15 amino acids. CDR3 nucleotide sequence: TGTGCCAGCAGGAGACCAGGGGGAACCTCCTACGAGCAGTACTTC. Translating it yields CASRRPGGTSYEQYF.

At least ten counts were recorded for this clonotype. The gene calls are TRBV7-2 and TRBJ2-5, with 7 bases matching TRBD2. The germline V gene has CDR1 SGHTA and CDR2 FQGNSA. The CDR3 contains 15 residues. The J segment lost 3 bases and the V segment lost 5 bases, leaving 9 bases of the junction unmatched. The CDR3 here is CASSQRRLAEETQYF. CDR3 sequence (DNA): TGTGCCAGCAGCCAGCGCCGACTAGCAGAAGAGACCCAGTACTTC.

This clonotype came up many times. The chain couples TRBV12-3 or TRBV12-4 to TRBJ2-6, with TRBD1 matching 9 bases. This CDR3 region has 19 residues. J was trimmed by 0 bases and V by 6 bases; bases with no gene match: 12. The CDR3 DNA reads TGTGCCAGCAGCCCCACCGGGACAGGGCCTGACTCTGGGGCCAACGTCCTGACTTTC. This gives the protein CASSPTGTGPDSGANVLTF.

Note on this clonotype: It may be a read error: a sequence one base away is much more abundant. V usage is TRBV6-2 or TRBV6-3 and J usage is TRBJ2-7; weak D call: TRBD2 (6 bases). Germline-derived CDR1 and CDR2 are MNHEY and SVGEGT. The V end was cut by 6 bases, the J end by 4 bases, with 16 bases between. The CDR3 length is 14 residues. CDR3 sequence: CASSRLTAGYEQYF. The CDR3, as DNA: TGTGCCAGCAGCCGCCTTACGGCGGGGTACGAGCAGTACTTC.

This clonotype was seen at least ten times. This chain connects TRBV14 to TRBJ2-7; TRBD1 agrees at 8 bases. Germline CDR1 is SGHDN and CDR2 is FVKESK. CDR3 length: 15 residues. The junction had 6 bases not matched to a gene; V was cut back by 1 base and J by 4 bases. DNA of the CDR3: TGTGCCAGCAGCCAAGCCAGGGGGCGCAGGTACGAGCAGTACTTC. This sequence encodes CASSQARGRRYEQYF.